This entry lists 5 T cell receptor beta chains sequenced from one sample in a study of CD8 T cells in Susac syndrome. RNA, at about 0.45 to 1 ug, was reverse transcribed with random hexamers. TCRdb ran MiXCR on the immunoSEQ multiplex PCR reads and lists one entry per CDR3 protein. The sample gives around 50,000 distinct CDR3 sequences, 85% to 95% of which show up once; around 0.45% is in the top ten. Sequenced material: CD8+ T cells from PBMCs. The receptors were gathered from a human donor in good health.

The rearrangement uses TRBV20-1 and TRBJ2-7, with D uncertain. The V end was cut by 3 bases, the J end by 3 bases, with 6 bases between. Germline CDR1 is DFQATT and CDR2 is SNEGSKA (reference sequence). The CDR3 runs 11 residues. The CDR3 spells CSARSYYEQYF. CDR3 nucleotide sequence: TGCAGTGCTAGGAGCTACTACGAGCAGTACTTC.

The chain joins TRBV20-1 to TRBJ2-7; TRBD2 agrees at 8 bases. The CDR3 has 16 residues. From germline, CDR1 is DFQATT and CDR2 SNEGSKA (reference sequence). The V gene end was trimmed by 6 bases and the J gene end by 3 bases; junction bases not matched to a gene: 16. As DNA, the CDR3 is TGCAGTGCCAAGAATAGCGCGGGAGGTCTCTTCTACGAGCAGTACTTC. Translation gives CSAKNSAGGLFYEQYF.

This rearrangement joins TRBV6-6 to TRBJ2-5, with D perhaps TRBD2 (6 bases). The germline gives CDR1 MNHNY, CDR2 SVGAGI (reference sequence). The CDR3 is 15 residues long. The V gene lost 6 bases and the J gene lost 1 base, with 15 bases spanning the gap. CDR3 sequence: CASSPVRGIQETQYF. DNA for the CDR3: TGTGCCAGCAGCCCAGTTCGGGGGATCCAAGAGACCCAGTACTTC.

The chain has TRBV14 and TRBJ2-7; D is unclear. Trimming stripped 8 bases from V and 3 bases from J, with 17 bases between. There are 14 residues in the CDR3. CDR1 is SGHDN and CDR2 is FVKESK in the germline V gene. This CDR3 is CASATTKDGYEQYF. CDR3 DNA sequence: TGTGCCAGCGCTACAACTAAGGACGGCTACGAGCAGTACTTC.

The rearrangement uses TRBV10-3 and TRBJ2-7; D is perhaps TRBD2 (6 bases). The CDR3 consists of 14 residues. From germline, CDR1 is ENHRY and CDR2 SYGVKD. The V gene lost 2 bases and the J gene lost 3 bases, with 11 bases spanning the gap. CDR3 protein: CAISEPGLNYEQYF. CDR3 in DNA: TGTGCCATCAGTGAGCCCGGACTAAACTACGAGCAGTACTTC.